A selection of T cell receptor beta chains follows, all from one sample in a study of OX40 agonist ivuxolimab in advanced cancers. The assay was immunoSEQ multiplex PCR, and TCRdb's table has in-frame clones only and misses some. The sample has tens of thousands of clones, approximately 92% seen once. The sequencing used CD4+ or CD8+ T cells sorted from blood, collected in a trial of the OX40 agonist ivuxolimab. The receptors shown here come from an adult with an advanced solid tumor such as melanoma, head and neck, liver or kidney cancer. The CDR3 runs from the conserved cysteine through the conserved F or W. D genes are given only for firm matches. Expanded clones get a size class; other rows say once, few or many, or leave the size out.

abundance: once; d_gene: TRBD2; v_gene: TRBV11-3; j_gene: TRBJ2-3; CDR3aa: CASSPNLSGGFTDTQYF; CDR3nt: TGTGCCAGCAGCCCCAATCTAAGCGGGGGCTTCACGGATACGCAGTATTTT
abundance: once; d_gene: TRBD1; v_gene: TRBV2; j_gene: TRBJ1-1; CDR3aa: CASSKDRMNTEAFF; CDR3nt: TGTGCCAGCAGTAAGGACAGGATGAACACTGAAGCTTTCTTT
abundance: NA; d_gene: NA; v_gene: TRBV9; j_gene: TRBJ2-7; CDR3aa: CASSPQGGPSSYEQYF; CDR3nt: TGTGCCAGCAGCCCCCAGGGGGGGCCTAGCTCCTACGAGCAGTACTTC
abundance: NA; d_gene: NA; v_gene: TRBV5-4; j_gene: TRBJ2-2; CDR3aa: CASSLGRDTGELFF; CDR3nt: TGTGCCAGCAGCTTGGGAAGGGACACCGGGGAGCTGTTTTTT
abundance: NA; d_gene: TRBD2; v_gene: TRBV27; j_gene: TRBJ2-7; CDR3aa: CASSSGREVFEQYF; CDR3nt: TGTGCCAGCAGTTCCGGACGGGAGGTCTTCGAGCAGTACTTC
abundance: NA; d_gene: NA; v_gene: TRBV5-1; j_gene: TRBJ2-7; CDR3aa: CASSRRGFDEQYF; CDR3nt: TGCGCCAGCAGCCGCAGGGGCTTCGACGAGCAGTACTTC
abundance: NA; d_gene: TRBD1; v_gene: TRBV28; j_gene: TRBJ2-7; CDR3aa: CASSSSGTDTLYEQYF; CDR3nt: TGTGCCAGCAGTTCCTCGGGGACAGACACCCTCTACGAGCAGTACTTC
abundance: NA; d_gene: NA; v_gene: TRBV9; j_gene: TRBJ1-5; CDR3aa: CASSVKGMDSNQPQHF; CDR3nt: TGTGCCAGCAGCGTAAAAGGAATGGATAGCAATCAGCCCCAGCATTTT
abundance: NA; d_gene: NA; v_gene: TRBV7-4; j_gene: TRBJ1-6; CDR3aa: CASSLGSPLHF; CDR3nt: TGTGCCAGCAGCTTAGGGTCACCCCTCCACTTT
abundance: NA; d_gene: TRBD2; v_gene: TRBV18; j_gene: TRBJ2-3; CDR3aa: CASSPKRSSGGATDTQYF; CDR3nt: TGTGCCAGCTCACCAAAGCGGTCTAGCGGGGGGGCCACAGATACGCAGTATTTT